These 12 T cell receptor beta chains originate from one sample sequenced in a study of tumor-infiltrating lymphocytes in primary liver carcinoma. The input was around 0.5 ug total RNA; TCR beta cDNA was made from it with a constant-region primer. Three-round nested multiplex PCR performed with slightly modified ARM-PCR produced the TCR beta libraries. Two initial PCR rounds of around 10 cycles each paired TRBV1-TRBV30 forward primers with a C-beta reverse primer. From the multiplex PCR reads, TCRdb called clonotypes with MiXCR, one entry per CDR3 protein. The sample comprises tens of thousands of distinct CDR3 sequences, roughly 70% of which are singletons, and around 38% rests with the top ten. For each extraction, RNA and DNA were obtained together from around 20-30 mg of unsorted bulk tissue. The sequencing sample was made of liver tumor tissue from sampling region 4. Noted subset: tumor region T4, right-lateral pole. The receptors derive from a man aged 35-49 years with primary liver carcinoma and hepatitis B virus infection.

V gene TRBV6-2 or TRBV6-3 combines with J gene TRBJ2-5; TRBD2 matches at 9 bases. After removal of 5 bases from V and 0 bases from J, the junction contained 10 bases not matched to a gene. The germline gives CDR1 MNHEY, CDR2 SVGEGT. CDR3 length equals 17 residues. The CDR3 loop reads CASSHQAGGWDQETQYF. CDR3 sequence (DNA): TGTGCCAGCAGTCACCAAGCGGGGGGCTGGGACCAAGAGACCCAGTACTTC.

This clonotype has a single count. The chain carries TRBV5-1 and TRBJ2-7, with D possibly TRBD1 on 6 matching bases. The J call may be wrong; the DNA end is better matched by TRBJ2-1. The germline V gene encodes CDR1 SGHRS and CDR2 YFSETQ. CDR3 length: 17 amino acids. The CDR3 loop reads CASSFWGRQASSYEQFF. In DNA, the CDR3 is TGCGCCAGCAGCTTCTGGGGTAGACAGGCAAGCTCCTACGAGCAGTTCTTC.

Worth noting for this clonotype: One junction end does not reproduce the germline sequence, and a read error may be involved. The chain joins TRBV11-1 to TRBJ2-4, with D maybe TRBD2 (6 bases). Germline V gives CDR1 SGHAT, CDR2 FQDESV (reference sequence). CDR3 length: 17 residues. The CDR3 region is CVSSFPGTGGTKNFQYF. Written as DNA, the CDR3 is TGTGTCAGCAGCTTTCCCGGGACTGGCGGGACCAAAAACTTTCAGTACTTC. Filled out from reference TRBV11-1 and TRBJ2-4, the complete variable domain reads EAEVAQSPRYKITEKSQAVAFWCDPISGHATLYWYRQILGQGPELLVQFQDESVVDDSQLPKDRFSAERLKGVDSTLKIQPAELGDSAMYLCVSSFPGTGGTKNFQYFGAGTRLSVL.

The CDR3 nucleotides read TGCGCCAGCAGTGCTAAACTTTACAATGAGCAGTTCTTC. The encoded protein is CASSAKLYNEQFF. The chain recombines TRBV10-1 with TRBJ2-1, with D uncertain. V lost 4 bases and J 4 bases, leaving 8 bases between the germline ends. Germline-derived CDR1 and CDR2 are WNHNN and SYGVQD (reference sequence). The CDR3 contains 13 residues.

There are a few counts of this clonotype. This chain joins TRBV12-3 or TRBV12-4 and TRBJ2-7; D gene unclear. V dropped 0 bases and J dropped 2 bases, with 2 bases sitting between them. The CDR3 runs to 12 residues. The CDR3 region is CASSLAPYEQYF. In DNA, the CDR3 is TGTGCCAGCAGTTTAGCCCCCTACGAGCAGTACTTC.

About this clonotype: One junction end does not reproduce the germline sequence, and a read error may be involved. The rearrangement links TRBV5-4 to TRBJ2-7; TRBD2 aligns across 7 bases. CDR1 is SGHNT, CDR2 YYREEE, per germline (reference sequence). The CDR3 extends over 14 amino acids. CDR3 sequence: CGSSRDYRPYEQYF. Written as DNA, the CDR3 is TGTGGCAGCAGCCGGGACTACAGACCCTACGAGCAGTATTTC. The whole variable domain, filled in from reference TRBV5-4 and TRBJ2-7, reads ETGVTQSPTHLIKTRGQQVTLRCSSQSGHNTVSWYQQALGQGPQFIFQYYREEENGRGNFPPRFSGLQFPNYSSELNVNALELDDSALYLCGSSRDYRPYEQYFGPGTRLTVT.

A note on this clonotype: Sequence at one end of the junction differs from germline and may be a read error. V gene TRBV6-1 combines with J gene TRBJ2-5, with TRBD1 matching over 8 bases. The CDR3 covers 15 residues. In germline, CDR1 is MNHNS, CDR2 SASEGT. The CDR3 DNA follows: TGTACCAGCAGTGAAATACCAGGGGGCCAAGAGGCCCAGTACTTC. It codes for CTSSEIPGGQEAQYF.

The chain couples TRBV6-2 or TRBV6-3 to TRBJ2-5, with TRBD2 matching 12 bases. This CDR3 region has 16 residues. Germline V gene sequence: CDR1 MNHEY, CDR2 SVGEGT. The CDR3 reads CTNSSTSGRLGETQYF. Here the CDR3 DNA reads TGTACCAACAGTTCAACTAGCGGGAGGTTGGGAGAGACCCAGTACTTC.

Concerning this clonotype: One junction end disagrees with the germline gene, perhaps due to a read error. The rearrangement joins TRBV18 to TRBJ2-5, with 7 bases identical to TRBD2. Germline CDR1 reads KGHSH; CDR2 reads LQKENI. CDR3 length equals 16 residues. CDR3 bases: TGTGCCAGCTCACTAAGGACTAGTGTGAGTGAGAAGACTCAGTACTTC. Translation: CASSLRTSVSEKTQYF. The whole variable domain, remainder taken from reference TRBV18 and TRBJ2-5, is NAGVMQNPRHLVRRRGQEARLRCSPMKGHSHVYWYRQLPEEGLKFMVYLQKENIIDESGMPKERFSAEFPKEGPSILRIQQVVRGDSAAYFCASSLRTSVSEKTQYFGPGTRLLVL.

The genes are TRBV29-1 and TRBJ1-1; no reliable D call. Per germline, CDR1 SQVTM and CDR2 ANQGSEA. CDR3 size: 12 residues. Here the CDR3 reads CRVRWSATEAFF. The CDR3 DNA sequence: TGCAGAGTTCGATGGAGCGCGACTGAAGCTTTCTTT.

On this clonotype: This may arise from a read error, as a much more abundant clone is one base away. V and J are TRBV28 and TRBJ1-5; 7 bases line up with TRBD1. Germline-derived CDR1 and CDR2 are MDHEN and SYDVKM. The V segment lost 1 base and the J segment 3 bases; nucleotides outside the gene matches: 6. This CDR3 is 16 amino acids long. In DNA form, the CDR3 reads TGTGCCAGCAGTTTATATGGACAGGTATTCAATCAGCCCCAGCATTTT. This translates into CASSLYGQVFNQPQHF.

This clonotype turned up a few times. The chain employs TRBV30 and TRBJ2-1; TRBD2 aligns across 10 bases. The CDR3 length is 14 residues. Germline V CDR1 and CDR2: GTSNPN, SVGIG (reference sequence). Trimming took 8 bases from V and 4 from J; bases not matched to a gene: 8. In DNA, the CDR3 is TGTGCCAGGTCAGCGGGAGGGTTTTACAATGAGCAGTTCTTC. This encodes CARSAGGFYNEQFF.